The next 29 T cell receptor beta chains were all read from a single sample in a study of shared clonotypes between healthy human individuals. Produced via immunoSEQ multiplex PCR; TCRdb's table is partial and in-frame only. In the table there are about 2.4 million clones, more than 90% of which are singletons. Sequencing input: naive CD4+ T cells sorted from blood. Specified subset: CD45RA+ positively selected. The receptors were gathered from a man aged 18 to 35 in good health.

Concerning this clone: This specimen includes other DNA sequences encoding the same CDR3. The gene calls are TRBV5-1 and TRBJ1-3; D gene uncertain. Trimming left V 0 bases short and J 2 bases short, with 12 bases between. This CDR3 has 16 amino acids. The germline CDR1 and CDR2 sequences are SGHRS and YFSETQ. The CDR3 nucleotides are TGCGCCAGCAGCTTGGCCGTAGGAGGGACTGGAAACACCATATATTTT. Its translation is CASSLAVGGTGNTIYF.

Concerning this clone itself: Additional DNA sequences in this sample encode the identical CDR3. The chain links TRBV7-9 to TRBJ1-2; D not certain. Trimming took 1 base from V and 0 from J, leaving 6 bases between them. Germline CDR1 reads SEHNR; CDR2 reads FQNEAQ (reference sequence). The CDR3 has 14 amino acids. As DNA, the CDR3 is TGTGCCAGCAGCTTAGGCGGAGCTAACTATGGCTACACCTTC. Translation: CASSLGGANYGYTF.

The DNA for the CDR3 is TGTGCCAGCAGCCTCCTCGACGGCACTGAAGCTTTCTTT. It yields the protein CASSLLDGTEAFF. The chain joins TRBV6-6 to TRBJ1-1; D unclear. CDR1 and CDR2 from the germline V gene are MNHNY and SVGAGI (reference sequence). The CDR3 spans 13 residues. The V and J ends lost 6 bases and 4 bases respectively, with 12 bases between them.

This clone was detected only once. The J gene is TRBJ2-3, the V gene TRBV18; 11 bases map to TRBD2. Losses at the gene ends were 0 bases for V and 0 bases for J; bases not matched to a gene: 11. Germline-derived CDR1 and CDR2 are KGHSH and LQKENI. The CDR3 has 20 residues. The chain's CDR3 is CASSPPLGLAGGASTDTQYF. The CDR3 coding sequence is TGTGCCAGCTCACCACCGCTGGGGCTAGCGGGGGGCGCTAGCACAGATACGCAGTATTTT. The variable domain in full, with the rest retrieved from reference TRBV18 and TRBJ2-3, is NAGVMQNPRHLVRRRGQEARLRCSPMKGHSHVYWYRQLPEEGLKFMVYLQKENIIDESGMPKERFSAEFPKEGPSILRIQQVVRGDSAAYFCASSPPLGLAGGASTDTQYFGPGTRLTVL.

This chain uses TRBV10-3 with TRBJ2-5; D possibly matches TRBD1 or TRBD2 (7 bases each). V was pared by 8 bases and J by 2 bases, with 18 bases between. The CDR3 sequence is 15 residues long. CDR1 and CDR2 from the germline V gene are ENHRY and SYGVKD. The CDR3: CAIRGEGARQETQYF. As DNA, the CDR3 is TGTGCCATCCGGGGGGAGGGGGCGCGGCAAGAGACCCAGTACTTC.

Note on this clone: Other nucleotide sequences from this sample produce the same CDR3. The V and J genes are TRBV9 and TRBJ1-6, with no clear D. The CDR3 runs 15 residues. CDR1 is SGDLS and CDR2 is YYNGEE in the germline V gene. Trimming removed 0 bases from V and 0 bases from J, with 4 bases in between. CDR3 protein: CASSVEGSYNSPLHF. DNA for the CDR3: TGTGCCAGCAGCGTAGAAGGCTCCTATAATTCACCCCTCCACTTT.

This clone came up a few times. The chain combines TRBV4-2 with TRBJ1-5, with unresolved D. Germline V gives CDR1 LGHNA, CDR2 YNFKEQ. This CDR3 has 15 residues. V shed 0 bases and J shed 2 bases, with 8 bases lying between them. The CDR3 DNA follows: TGTGCCAGCAGCCAAGATTTTGAGGGCAATCAGCCCCAGCATTTT. This encodes CASSQDFEGNQPQHF.

The chain links TRBV2 to TRBJ1-1, with D possibly being TRBD1 (6 bases). The CDR3 runs 13 residues. CDR1 and CDR2 (germline): SNHLY, FYNNEI. With 10 bases removed from V and 0 bases from J, the gap between germline ends came to 12 bases. DNA of the CDR3: TGTGCCACAAGAAGGGGGATGAACACTGAAGCTTTCTTT. Translated, it gives CATRRGMNTEAFF.

This chain links TRBV4-1 with TRBJ2-5; D possibly matches TRBD1 or TRBD2 (6 bases each). V shed 0 bases and J shed 9 bases, with 8 bases lying between them. The CDR3 is 12 amino acids. The germline V gene has CDR1 MGHRA and CDR2 YSYEKL. CDR3 protein: CASSQEEGAQYF. CDR3 DNA: TGCGCCAGCAGCCAAGAGGAGGGGGCCCAGTACTTC.

The V call is TRBV6-1, the J call TRBJ2-3, with D unresolved. The length of the CDR3 is 14 residues. Trimming cost V 4 bases and J 2 bases, with 10 bases left between them. Per the germline V gene, CDR1 is MNHNS and CDR2 is SASEGT. The CDR3 sequence is CASSASRNTDTQYF. The CDR3 DNA reads TGTGCCAGCAGTGCCTCTAGGAACACAGATACGCAGTATTTT.

This clone was counted once. The chain joins TRBV4-3 to TRBJ1-3; maybe TRBD1 (5 bases). V was clipped by 0 bases and J by 7 bases, with 7 bases between them. Looked up from germline, CDR1 is LGHNA and CDR2 is YSLEER. The CDR3 contains 13 residues. CDR3 loop: CASSQDWGNTIYF. The CDR3 coding sequence is TGCGCCAGCAGCCAAGATTGGGGGAACACCATATATTTT.

V usage is TRBV27 and J usage is TRBJ1-3, with TRBD1 identical over 9 bases. Trimming removed 7 bases from V and 3 bases from J; junction bases left unmatched: 4. The CDR3 contains 14 residues. From germline, CDR1 is MNHEY and CDR2 SMNVEV (reference sequence). The CDR3 sequence is CASTEDRGGNTIYF. CDR3 in DNA: TGTGCCAGCACCGAGGACAGGGGTGGAAACACCATATATTTT.

The chain has TRBV27 and TRBJ1-6; 7 bases are shared with TRBD1. Germline CDR1 and CDR2: MNHEY and SMNVEV (reference sequence). The CDR3 sequence is 14 residues long. The ends lost 6 bases at V and 10 bases at J; junction bases unmatched: 9. The CDR3: CASSTDRDPSPLHF. The CDR3 region has the DNA TGTGCCAGCAGCACAGACAGGGATCCATCACCCCTCCACTTT.

This chain uses TRBV19 with TRBJ2-3; TRBD2 is a possible D gene (5 bases). V was clipped by 5 bases and J by 6 bases, with 15 bases between them. Germline V gene sequence: CDR1 LNHDA, CDR2 SQIVND (reference sequence). This CDR3 contains 14 residues. CDR3 sequence: CASSSRGSRDTQYF. CDR3 DNA: TGTGCCAGTAGTTCACGAGGGTCAAGGGATACGCAGTATTTT.

The chain is built from TRBV27 and TRBJ1-1; possibly TRBD1 for D (5 bases). This CDR3 spans 15 amino acids. Looked up from germline, CDR1 is MNHEY and CDR2 is SMNVEV (reference sequence). The germline V and J ends were trimmed by 0 bases and 0 bases, with 8 bases remaining between them. CDR3 protein: CASSLSGPVNTEAFF. In DNA form, the CDR3 reads TGTGCCAGCAGTTTATCGGGGCCGGTGAACACTGAAGCTTTCTTT.

This clone was picked up a small number of times. The J gene is TRBJ1-1, the V gene TRBV7-9; D unresolved. CDR3 length equals 13 residues. Germline CDR1 reads SEHNR; CDR2 reads FQNEAQ (reference sequence). V dropped 3 bases and J dropped 1 base, with 6 bases sitting between them. For the CDR3, the DNA is TGTGCCAGCAGCTTCTTTCCGAACACTGAAGCTTTCTTT. Translation gives CASSFFPNTEAFF.

The rearrangement uses TRBV2 and TRBJ1-1; tentative D call: TRBD1 (5 bases). V lost 7 bases, J lost 7 bases, and 19 bases lay in between. Per the germline V gene, CDR1 is SNHLY and CDR2 is FYNNEI. This CDR3 is built from 14 residues. CDR3 in amino acids: CASTPDQGWGEAFF. The CDR3 nucleotides are TGTGCCAGCACCCCGGACCAGGGTTGGGGTGAAGCTTTCTTT.

The chain recombines TRBV5-1 with TRBJ2-5; 8 bases fit TRBD1. The V gene's germline CDR1 is SGHRS and CDR2 YFSETQ. Trimming at V came to 5 bases and at J to 5 bases, leaving 11 bases not matched to a gene. The CDR3 is 15 amino acids. CDR3 amino acids: CASRPQGESPETQYF. As DNA, the CDR3 is TGCGCCAGCAGACCACAGGGGGAGAGTCCGGAGACCCAGTACTTC.

The J gene is TRBJ2-7, the V gene TRBV4-1; 7 bases match TRBD1. The V gene's germline CDR1 is MGHRA and CDR2 YSYEKL. This CDR3 spans 13 amino acids. V lost 3 bases to trimming and J lost 3 bases; unmatched junction nucleotides: 2. This CDR3 is CASSQTGLYEQYF. The CDR3 DNA is TGCGCCAGCAGCCAGACAGGGCTCTACGAGCAGTACTTC.

The chain uses TRBV6-5 and TRBJ1-6; possibly TRBD1 for D (6 bases). Per the germline V gene, CDR1 is MNHEY and CDR2 is SVGAGI. CDR3 length: 15 residues. Trimming pared 6 bases from V and 9 bases from J, leaving 18 bases between. CDR3: CASSPTGLNGSPLHF. CDR3 nucleotides: TGTGCCAGCAGCCCGACAGGATTGAATGGTTCACCCCTCCACTTT.

Notes on this clone: Other DNA sequences in this sample translate to the same CDR3. V and J are TRBV9 and TRBJ1-4, with a possible D match to TRBD1 (5 bases). Trimming pared 1 base from V and 0 bases from J, leaving 7 bases between. Germline V gives CDR1 SGDLS, CDR2 YYNGEE. The CDR3 covers 15 residues. The CDR3 coding sequence is TGTGCCAGCAGCGTATTAGGGGCAACTAATGAAAAACTGTTTTTT. Encoded protein: CASSVLGATNEKLFF. Together with reference TRBV9 and TRBJ1-4, the CDR3 gives the full variable domain: DSGVTQTPKHLITATGQRVTLRCSPRSGDLSVYWYQQSLDQGLQFLIQYYNGEERAKGNILERFSAQQFPDLHSELNLSSLELGDSALYFCASSVLGATNEKLFFGSGTQLSVL.

This rearrangement joins TRBV7-9 to TRBJ2-7; 10 bases agree with TRBD1. The CDR3 spans 14 residues. The germline CDR1 and CDR2 sequences are SEHNR and FQNEAQ (reference sequence). The V and J ends lost 5 bases and 2 bases, in that order; junction bases with no gene match: 3. The CDR3 region is CASSRGQGTYEQYF. In DNA form, the CDR3 reads TGTGCCAGCAGCCGGGGACAGGGGACCTACGAGCAGTACTTC.

The chain couples TRBV9 to TRBJ1-2; D gene unclear. The CDR3 has 13 amino acids. Germline lookup yields CDR1 SGDLS and CDR2 YYNGEE. Trimming cost V 0 bases and J 7 bases, with 10 bases left between them. The CDR3 loop reads CASSVEGRSGYTF. The CDR3 nucleotides read TGTGCCAGCAGCGTAGAAGGGAGGAGTGGCTACACCTTC.

This chain links TRBV4-2 with TRBJ1-1, with TRBD1 matching 7 bases. Looked up from germline, CDR1 is LGHNA and CDR2 is YNFKEQ. Germline trimming cut 1 base from V and 4 bases from J; bases unmatched to any gene: 9. This CDR3 contains 16 residues. CDR3 DNA sequence: TGTGCCAGCAGCCAAGGAGAAGGGGCAGGGGGCACTGAAGCTTTCTTT. Translating gives CASSQGEGAGGTEAFF.

V usage is TRBV7-2 and J usage is TRBJ2-1, with 11 bases lining up with TRBD2. With 5 bases clipped from V and 7 bases from J, the junction kept 13 bases outside the gene matches. Looked up from germline, CDR1 is SGHTA and CDR2 is FQGNSA. This CDR3 spans 17 amino acids. This CDR3 is CASSADRTSGRSNEQFF. The CDR3 bases are TGTGCCAGCAGCGCGGATCGGACTAGCGGGCGGAGTAATGAGCAGTTCTTC.

The gene calls are TRBV7-2 and TRBJ2-5; D possibly corresponds to TRBD2 (6 bases). The CDR3 sequence is 15 residues long. V lost 2 bases to trimming and J lost 6 bases, with 16 bases between them. CDR1 SGHTA and CDR2 FQGNSA come from the germline V gene. The CDR3 bases are TGTGCCAGCAGCTTAAACGCGGGACTGGGACAGACCCAGTACTTC. This codes for CASSLNAGLGQTQYF.

To note about this clone: Within the sample, other DNA sequences also encode this same CDR3. The chain uses TRBV28 and TRBJ2-2, with D unclear. Germline V CDR1 and CDR2: MDHEN, SYDVKM. The V end lost 8 bases, the J end lost 6 bases, and 13 bases lay between the germline ends. CDR3 length: 13 residues. CDR3 DNA sequence: TGTGCCAGCTCCTCCCCCGGGTCCGGGGAGCTGTTTTTT. Its translation: CASSSPGSGELFF.

With respect to this clone: Other DNA sequences in this sample translate to the same CDR3. The V call is TRBV5-1, the J call TRBJ2-6; D is perhaps TRBD1 or TRBD2 (5 bases each). V gave up 2 bases and J gave up 0 bases, with 9 bases separating them. This CDR3 comprises 16 residues. Germline V lookup: CDR1 SGHRS, CDR2 YFSETQ. This chain's CDR3 is CASSLGTASGANVLTF. CDR3 DNA: TGCGCCAGCAGCTTAGGGACGGCCTCTGGGGCCAACGTCCTGACTTTC.

The chain is built from TRBV4-1 and TRBJ2-3; possible D gene TRBD1, 6 bases. The germline V and J ends were trimmed by 3 bases and 4 bases, with 11 bases remaining between them. The CDR3 extends over 14 amino acids. The germline V gene has CDR1 MGHRA and CDR2 YSYEKL. The CDR3 nucleotides are TGCGCCAGCAGCCAGACTGGGGGCGCAGATACGCAGTATTTT. Residues: CASSQTGGADTQYF.